These 27 T cell receptor beta chains came from one sample sequenced in a study of quantifying T cell responses using KT2 cells. Study-level information: RNA was reverse transcribed with TCR alpha and beta constant-region primers.

A single-stranded UMI oligo with SP2 sequence was ligated to cDNA 3' ends. The first PCR ran approximately 4 cycles with an equimolar RC1.1 and RC1.2 beta primer mix. TCRdb recomputed calls from the UMI-ligation and nested PCR reads with MiXCR, one row per CDR3 protein. The sample contains around 35,000 distinct CDR3 sequences, about a tenth of which appear only once. The sample consisted of PBMCs spiked with cells of the T cell clone KT2. The source of these receptors is a human donor.

The rearrangement uses TRBV12-3 or TRBV12-4 and TRBJ1-2; possibly TRBD1 for D (6 bases). Deletions cut 6 bases from V and 5 bases from J, with 16 bases between. The CDR3 contains 14 residues. CDR3 nucleotide sequence: TGTGCCAGCAGCCTGCGGACAGACAGATATGGCTACACCTTC. Its translation: CASSLRTDRYGYTF.

This clonotype appeared many times. The genes are TRBV29-1 and TRBJ2-3; 9 nucleotides align to TRBD2. J lost 4 bases, V lost 0 bases, and 8 bases had no gene match. The CDR3 spans 16 residues. Germline CDR1 SQVTM, CDR2 ANQGSEA. As DNA, the CDR3 is TGCAGCGTTGAAGATATTAGCGGGAGAGGGGCAGATACGCAGTATTTT. It is translated as CSVEDISGRGADTQYF.

The V and J genes are TRBV5-1 and TRBJ2-1, with TRBD2 matching 12 bases. The germline V gene has CDR1 SGHRS and CDR2 YFSETQ. The CDR3 loop spans 19 amino acids. V was clipped by 1 base and J by 7 bases; unmatched bases: 15. The CDR3 is CASSLRGASGGAVMNEQFF. CDR3 nucleotides: TGCGCCAGCAGCTTGAGGGGAGCTAGCGGGGGGGCCGTTATGAATGAGCAGTTCTTC.

This clonotype showed up just a few times. The J gene is TRBJ1-6, the V gene TRBV7-2; unclear D gene. Germline V gene data show CDR1 as SGHTA and CDR2 as FQGNSA. The ends were cut back, 0 bases at V and 7 bases at J, with 7 bases in the middle. The CDR3 is 14 residues long. The CDR3 sequence is CASSLAGVNSPLHF. The CDR3 DNA follows: TGTGCCAGCAGCTTAGCCGGGGTAAATTCACCCCTCCACTTT.

The chain is built from TRBV3-1 and TRBJ1-4; no clear D gene. Trimming removed 0 bases at V and 8 bases at J, with 4 bases between. CDR3 length equals 12 residues. Per germline, CDR1 LGHDT and CDR2 YNNKEL (reference sequence). As DNA, the CDR3 is TGTGCCAGCAGCCAAGATCGAGAAAAACTGTTTTTT. Translated: CASSQDREKLFF.

This chain connects TRBV12-3 or TRBV12-4 to TRBJ2-5; 7 bases fit TRBD2. V gave up 5 bases and J gave up 5 bases; unmatched junction bases: 5. The CDR3 consists of 13 residues. CDR3 DNA sequence: TGTGCCAGCAGTCCCGTCGGGAGGGAGACCCAGTACTTC. Residues: CASSPVGRETQYF.

This clonotype was counted ten times or more. This chain connects TRBV6-5 to TRBJ1-4; 7 bases are a match to TRBD1. The CDR3 runs 14 residues. The germline gives CDR1 MNHEY, CDR2 SVGAGI. With 6 bases clipped from V and 8 bases from J, the junction kept 9 bases outside the gene matches. Here the CDR3 reads CASSQRGRKEKLFF. The CDR3, as DNA: TGTGCCAGCAGCCAAAGGGGGCGTAAGGAAAAACTGTTTTTT.

This clonotype was recorded at least ten times. The chain links TRBV4-1 to TRBJ1-2; a possible D gene is TRBD1 (6 bases). The CDR3 sequence is 15 residues long. V lost 0 bases and J lost 4, with 12 bases in between. The germline CDR1 and CDR2 sequences are MGHRA and YSYEKL. The chain's CDR3 is CASSQDRAGAYGYTF. The CDR3 DNA is TGCGCCAGCAGCCAAGATCGGGCAGGGGCCTATGGCTACACCTTC.

CDR3 nucleotide sequence: TGTGCCAGCAGTTCCGCAGTTGGGCGGGGGGGTGAAAAACTGTTTTTT. Protein sequence: CASSSAVGRGGEKLFF. This chain connects TRBV6-6 to TRBJ1-4; a possible D gene is TRBD1 (5 bases). Germline V gene data show CDR1 as MNHNY and CDR2 as SVGAGI (reference sequence). The V end was cut by 4 bases, the J end by 7 bases, with 19 bases between. The CDR3 runs to 16 residues.

In this sample, this clonotype turned up many times. The rearrangement uses TRBV4-3 and TRBJ1-2, with TRBD1 identical over 8 bases. V shed 0 bases, J shed 3 bases, and the junction held 6 bases outside the gene matches. This CDR3 is 16 amino acids long. The germline V gene encodes CDR1 LGHNA and CDR2 YSLEER. The DNA of the CDR3 is TGCGCCAGCAGCCAAGATGCGGCAGGGGGCGACTATGGCTACACCTTC. Amino acids: CASSQDAAGGDYGYTF.

This clonotype was detected ten times or more. The rearrangement joins TRBV20-1 to TRBJ1-1, with D tentatively TRBD1 (6 bases). The length of the CDR3 is 15 residues. V was cut by 0 bases and J by 3 bases, with 14 bases left in between. Germline V gene data show CDR1 as DFQATT and CDR2 as SNEGSKA (reference sequence). CDR3 nucleotides: TGCAGTGCTAGAGATCCAGGGGAGGGGGACACTGAAGCTTTCTTT. Its translation: CSARDPGEGDTEAFF.

V usage is TRBV12-3 or TRBV12-4 and J usage is TRBJ2-5; 8 bases are a match to TRBD1. The CDR3 is made up of 13 amino acids. Unmatched junction bases numbered 6, after V lost 5 bases and J lost 7 bases. The CDR3 DNA follows: TGTGCCAGCAGTCGGGGACAGGTGGGGACCCAGTACTTC. Protein sequence: CASSRGQVGTQYF.

This clonotype has at least ten counts. The V gene is TRBV7-2, the J gene TRBJ2-5; TRBD2 might be the D (7 bases). CDR3 size: 14 residues. The V gene lost 5 bases and the J gene lost 5 bases, with 15 bases spanning the gap. The V gene's germline CDR1 is SGHTA and CDR2 FQGNSA. The CDR3 reads CASSPRGGHETQYF. CDR3 DNA: TGTGCCAGCAGCCCGAGGGGGGGACACGAGACCCAGTACTTC.

This clonotype was counted only a few times. V is TRBV6-5 and J is TRBJ1-6, with 7 bases aligning to TRBD1. V lost 6 bases to trimming and J lost 11 bases; unmatched junction nucleotides: 10. The germline V gene encodes CDR1 MNHEY and CDR2 SVGAGI. The CDR3 has 14 amino acids. The DNA for the CDR3 is TGTGCCAGCAGACCTAACAGGGGCTCTCCACCCCTCCACTTT. It specifies CASRPNRGSPPLHF.

V gene TRBV2 combines with J gene TRBJ2-7; D is uncertain. Germline values: CDR1 SNHLY, CDR2 FYNNEI. V was shortened by 2 bases and J by 0 bases, with 11 bases between the two germline ends. This CDR3 is 15 amino acids long. CDR3 sequence: CASSERAVFSYEQYF. As DNA, the CDR3 is TGTGCCAGCAGTGAAAGGGCAGTCTTCTCCTACGAGCAGTACTTC.

This clonotype occurred many times. The chain recombines TRBV20-1 with TRBJ1-2, with D maybe TRBD1 (5 bases). V lost 1 base to trimming and J lost 0 bases, with 15 bases between them. Germline V gene data show CDR1 as DFQATT and CDR2 as SNEGSKA (reference sequence). The CDR3 is 16 residues long. CDR3 nucleotide sequence: TGCAGTGCTAGAGTGACAGTCCAGTTAGCTAACTATGGCTACACCTTC. Protein sequence: CSARVTVQLANYGYTF.

This clonotype appeared many times. The chain has TRBV6-5 and TRBJ2-3; TRBD1 agrees at 8 bases. This CDR3 contains 13 residues. Germline values: CDR1 MNHEY, CDR2 SVGAGI. The ends lost 5 bases at V and 3 bases at J; junction bases unmatched: 1. The CDR3 sequence: CASSGQGTDTQYF. CDR3 DNA: TGTGCCAGCAGTGGACAGGGAACAGATACGCAGTATTTT.

This clonotype was detected ten times or more. The rearrangement uses TRBV6-6 and TRBJ1-1; 8 bases match TRBD1. This CDR3 comprises 15 residues. In germline, CDR1 is MNHNY, CDR2 SVGAGI (reference sequence). J lost 0 bases, V lost 4 bases, and 4 bases had no gene match. The DNA of the CDR3 is TGTGCCAGCAGTTGGGGGACAGGCATGAACACTGAAGCTTTCTTT. This translates into CASSWGTGMNTEAFF.

CDR3 nucleotide sequence: TGTGCCAGCAGTTACTGGGGTGCGGGGGTCACTGAAGCTTTCTTT. It specifies CASSYWGAGVTEAFF. The rearrangement links TRBV6-2 or TRBV6-3 to TRBJ1-1; TRBD1 is a possible D gene (5 bases). CDR1 is MNHEY and CDR2 is SVGEGT in the germline V gene. The V gene lost 1 base and the J gene lost 4 bases, with 13 bases spanning the gap. The CDR3 loop spans 15 amino acids.

In its sample, this clonotype was seen a few times. V and J are TRBV6-2 or TRBV6-3 and TRBJ1-1, with D perhaps matching TRBD1 (5 bases). Germline CDR1 is MNHEY and CDR2 is SVGEGT. There are 15 residues in the CDR3. V lost 8 bases and J lost 3, with 19 bases in between. The CDR3 DNA reads TGTGCCAGCCAGGGCAGGGCTGGTAGTGACACTGAAGCTTTCTTT. Translating gives CASQGRAGSDTEAFF.

The J gene is TRBJ2-3, the V gene TRBV4-1; no clear D. V shed 0 bases and J shed 0 bases, with 19 bases lying between them. Germline V gene sequence: CDR1 MGHRA, CDR2 YSYEKL. The CDR3 covers 19 residues. Here the CDR3 DNA reads TGCGCCAGCAGCCAAGATATCTGGATAGGCATATCTAGCACAGATACGCAGTATTTT. The encoded protein is CASSQDIWIGISSTDTQYF.

The rearrangement links TRBV12-3 or TRBV12-4 to TRBJ2-5; TRBD2 matches 12 bases. The CDR3 sequence is 17 residues long. V trimming: 4 bases; J trimming: 2 bases; junction bases outside the gene matches: 8. CDR3 DNA: TGTGCCAGCAGTTCAGTACTAGCGGGAGGCATACAAGAGACCCAGTACTTC. This codes for CASSSVLAGGIQETQYF.

The chain links TRBV3-1 to TRBJ1-6, with a possible D match to TRBD1 (6 bases). The germline V gene has CDR1 LGHDT and CDR2 YNNKEL (reference sequence). This CDR3 is 15 amino acids long. V dropped 4 bases and J dropped 2 bases, with 9 bases sitting between them. The CDR3 loop reads CASSPGTPYNSPLHF. In DNA, the CDR3 is TGTGCCAGCAGCCCGGGGACACCCTATAATTCACCCCTCCACTTT.

Ten or more counts support this clonotype. The chain has TRBV4-2 and TRBJ2-7, with 14 bases identical to TRBD2. Per germline, CDR1 LGHNA and CDR2 YNFKEQ. This CDR3 spans 16 amino acids. The ends lost 1 base at V and 4 bases at J; junction bases unmatched: 3. The CDR3 here is CASSQAGTSGGYEQYF. CDR3 nucleotides: TGTGCCAGCAGCCAAGCCGGGACTAGCGGGGGATACGAGCAGTACTTC.

The chain has TRBV7-2 and TRBJ1-5, with D unclear. V was clipped by 6 bases and J by 1 base, with 13 bases between them. This CDR3 region has 15 residues. CDR1 and CDR2 (germline): SGHTA, FQGNSA. The CDR3 reads CASSPGGSSNQPQHF. The CDR3 DNA is TGTGCCAGCAGTCCAGGTGGATCAAGCAATCAGCCCCAGCATTTT.

The rearrangement links TRBV6-1 to TRBJ1-6; 7 bases agree with TRBD1. V shed 3 bases, J shed 7 bases, and the junction held 3 bases outside the gene matches. Germline CDR1 and CDR2: MNHNS and SASEGT. The CDR3 spans 14 residues. The CDR3: CASSETGRNSPLHF. In nucleotides, the CDR3 is TGTGCCAGCAGTGAGACAGGGAGGAATTCACCCCTCCACTTT.

By proportion, this clonotype is medium-sized (0.01 to 0.1%). CDR3 nucleotides: TGTGCCAGCAGTGAACTAGCGGAGAACCCCAATGAGCAGTTCTTC. Amino acid sequence: CASSELAENPNEQFF. The chain couples TRBV6-4 to TRBJ2-1; 8 bases match TRBD2. V was clipped by 3 bases and J by 6 bases; unmatched bases: 7. CDR1 MRHNA and CDR2 SNTAGT come from the germline V gene. The CDR3 contains 15 residues.